This TCR beta chain was identified during a study of T cell responses to AZD1222 COVID-19 vaccine. This CDR3 spans 14 amino acids. The V gene's germline CDR1 is SEHNR and CDR2 FQNEAQ (reference sequence). V shed 3 bases and J shed 6 bases, with 12 bases lying between them. General study results and limits: Just five to seven people given AZD1222 tested seropositive at baseline. Clonal diversity was possibly underestimated, and the donors were mostly white British, with more females. Repertoire collection took place solely once the T cell response had peaked. Vaccine-related CD4 TCRs covered spike, predominating at 160-218 and 743-854.

TCRdb's copy holds only in-frame clones and misses some; the assay was immunoSEQ multiplex PCR. The table lists 77,000 or so clones, 88% of them singletons. Of note for this clone: Its antigen remains unknown.

The chain carries TRBV7-9 and TRBJ2-1, with D possibly being TRBD1 or TRBD2 (5 bases each). The sequence came from an adult in good health. The starting material was peripheral blood, obtained on day 0 of AZD1222 vaccination. The CDR3 spells CASSFMGVGNEQFF. CDR3 bases: TGTGCCAGCAGCTTCATGGGGGTTGGCAATGAGCAGTTCTTC.